Listed below are T cell receptor beta chains from one sample, sequenced in a study of blood T cell repertoires in COVID-19. Only in-frame clones appear in the TCRdb table, and some are missing; sequencing was by immunoSEQ multiplex PCR. This sample has fewer than 250,000 clones, with 83% found just once. Material for sequencing was peripheral blood. These receptors were taken from a woman between 40 and 50 years old with active or convalescent COVID-19. Both conserved end residues are trimmed from each CDR3.

cdr3_length	v_call	cdr3_aa
14	TRBV19	ASSIGNRGFYNEQF
13	TRBV10-1	ASASRDRGNQPQH
15	TRBV10-3	AISGGEAETPIYGYT
13	TRBV28	ASSPGGGQIYEQY
11	TRBV19	ASSDRGNQPQH
9	TRBV6-5	ASSPVYGYT
14	TRBV24-1	ATSDSSGLGQETQY
9	TRBV27	ASSHYNEQF
12	TRBV7-9	ASSLLYRDYEQY
14	TRBV24-1	ATSDSGTGVFNEQF
11	TRBV11-3	ANYDRVTGELF
13	TRBV29-1	SVSRDRPLNTEAF
16	TRBV3-1/TRBV3-2	ASSQAGQLVAANEKLF
13	TRBV7-2	ASSSHRGRDSPLH
11	TRBV12-3/TRBV12-4	ASRGDMNTEAF
13	TRBV24-1	ATSDQGTGGYEQY
12	TRBV4-1	ASSQQSDNSPLH
12	TRBV6-5	ASISTGGSNEQF
11	TRBV7-9	ASSWGGVSPLH
10	TRBV30	AWSGLGRVKF
13	TRBV9	ASSVGTAAPYEQY
13	TRBV5-6	ASSAGTSGTDTQY
12	TRBV19	ASRQGRSNQPQH
12	TRBV5-1	ASSWEGGDTEAF
11	TRBV6-5	ASRTGWSTEAF
14	TRBV19	ASSFTSSGGRYEQY
14	TRBV5-1	ASSLALAGGQETQY
12	TRBV6-6	ASTKGRGVDTQY
12	TRBV5-1	ASSPTGLRTEAF
14	TRBV14	ASSQDWGHRLDEQF
13	TRBV2	ASRHRGLGANVLT